This T cell receptor beta chain was captured in a study of immune heterogeneity within non-small cell lung tumors. Study at large: Tumors were classified as 4 squamous cell carcinomas, some 10 non-squamous carcinomas and 1 not otherwise specified. Broader study findings: Higher local tumor mutational burden went with moderately higher local T-cell clonality, R around 0.3. Identical dominant CDR3 beta clonotypes recurred across tumor sites within a patient, alongside site-unique high-frequency clones. The high-frequency T-cell receptor beta clonotypes mostly did not match up between individual patients.

It was with 32 V and 13 J primers that multiplex PCR amplified TCR beta CDR3. TCRdb reprocessed the multiplex PCR reads via MiXCR and lists one record per CDR3 protein. There are 6,000 to 8,500 distinct CDR3 sequences in the sample; 22% occur only once, and 12% to 15% lies in the top ten. Bulk tumor genomic DNA (about 590 ng per sample) served as template. Biopsies that were spaced far apart were taken, several per primary tumor, during surgery. Curative surgery was undertaken by patients, who had untreated, newly diagnosed non-small cell lung cancer. Comments on this clonotype: Its antigen is unidentified.

CDR1 is DFQATT, CDR2 SNEGSKA, per germline (reference sequence). The V end lost 0 bases, the J end lost 0 bases, and 5 bases lay between the germline ends. The CDR3 is 14 amino acids. The clonotype comes from a man in his sixties with non-small cell lung cancer. The rearrangement uses TRBV20-1 and TRBJ2-2; D is unresolved. Sequencing was done on a sample of lung tumor tissue. CDR3 residues: CSARDGSNTGELFF. CDR3 bases: TGCAGTGCTAGAGATGGGTCGAACACCGGGGAGCTGTTTTTT.